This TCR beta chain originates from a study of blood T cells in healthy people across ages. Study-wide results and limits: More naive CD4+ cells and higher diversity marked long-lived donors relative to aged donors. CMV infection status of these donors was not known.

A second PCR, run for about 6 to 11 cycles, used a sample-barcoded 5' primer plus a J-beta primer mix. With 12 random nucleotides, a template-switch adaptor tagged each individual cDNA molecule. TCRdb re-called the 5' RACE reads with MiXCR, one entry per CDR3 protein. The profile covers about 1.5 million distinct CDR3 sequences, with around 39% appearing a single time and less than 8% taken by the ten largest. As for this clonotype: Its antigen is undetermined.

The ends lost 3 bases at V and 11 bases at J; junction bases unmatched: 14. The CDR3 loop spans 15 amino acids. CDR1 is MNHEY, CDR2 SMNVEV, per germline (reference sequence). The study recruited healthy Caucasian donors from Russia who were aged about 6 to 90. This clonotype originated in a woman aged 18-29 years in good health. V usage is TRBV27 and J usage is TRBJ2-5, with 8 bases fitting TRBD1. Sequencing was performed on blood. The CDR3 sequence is CASSLQGAIQNEQYF. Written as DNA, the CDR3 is TGTGCCAGCAGTTTGCAGGGGGCGATTCAGAATGAGCAGTACTTC.